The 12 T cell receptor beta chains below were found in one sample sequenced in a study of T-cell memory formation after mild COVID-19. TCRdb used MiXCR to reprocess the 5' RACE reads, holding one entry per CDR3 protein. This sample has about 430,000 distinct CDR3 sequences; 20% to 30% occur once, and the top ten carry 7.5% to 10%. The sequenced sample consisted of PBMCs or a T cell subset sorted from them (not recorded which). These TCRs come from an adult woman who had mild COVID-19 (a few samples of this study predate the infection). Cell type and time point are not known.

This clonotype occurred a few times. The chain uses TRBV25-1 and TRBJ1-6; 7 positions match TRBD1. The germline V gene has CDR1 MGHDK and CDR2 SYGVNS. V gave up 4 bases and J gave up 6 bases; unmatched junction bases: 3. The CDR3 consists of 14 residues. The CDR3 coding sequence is TGTGCCAGCAGTGGGGGACAGCTTAATTCACCCCTCCACTTT. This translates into CASSGGQLNSPLHF.

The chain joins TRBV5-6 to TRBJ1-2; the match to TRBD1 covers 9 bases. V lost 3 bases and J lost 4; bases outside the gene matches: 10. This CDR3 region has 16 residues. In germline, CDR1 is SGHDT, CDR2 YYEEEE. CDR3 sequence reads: CASSSRTGANFYGYTF. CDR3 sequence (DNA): TGTGCCAGCAGCTCCCGGACAGGGGCGAACTTCTATGGCTACACCTTC. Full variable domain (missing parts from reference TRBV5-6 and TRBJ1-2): DAGVTQSPTHLIKTRGQQVTLRCSPKSGHDTVSWYQQALGQGPQFIFQYYEEEERQRGNFPDRFSGHQFPNYSSELNVNALLLGDSALYLCASSSRTGANFYGYTFGSGTRLTVV.

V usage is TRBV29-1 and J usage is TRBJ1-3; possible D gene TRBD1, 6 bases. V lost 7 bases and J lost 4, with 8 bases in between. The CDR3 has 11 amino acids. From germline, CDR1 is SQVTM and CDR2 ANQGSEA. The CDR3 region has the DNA TGCAGCGGGGGACAAGGAAACACCATATATTTT. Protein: CSGGQGNTIYF.

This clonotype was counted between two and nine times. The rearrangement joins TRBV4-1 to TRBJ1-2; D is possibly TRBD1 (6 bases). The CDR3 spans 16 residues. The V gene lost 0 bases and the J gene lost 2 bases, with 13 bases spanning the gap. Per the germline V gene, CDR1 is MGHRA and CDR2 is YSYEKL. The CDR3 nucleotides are TGCGCCAGCAGCCAAGATGCTAACAGGGCAAACTATGGCTACACCTTC. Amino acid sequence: CASSQDANRANYGYTF.

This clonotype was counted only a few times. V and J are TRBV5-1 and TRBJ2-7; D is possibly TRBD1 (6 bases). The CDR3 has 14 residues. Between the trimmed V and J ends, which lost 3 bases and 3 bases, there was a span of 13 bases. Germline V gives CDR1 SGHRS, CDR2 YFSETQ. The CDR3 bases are TGCGCCAGCAGCTCAGGGGACACACTCTACGAGCAGTACTTC. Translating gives CASSSGDTLYEQYF.

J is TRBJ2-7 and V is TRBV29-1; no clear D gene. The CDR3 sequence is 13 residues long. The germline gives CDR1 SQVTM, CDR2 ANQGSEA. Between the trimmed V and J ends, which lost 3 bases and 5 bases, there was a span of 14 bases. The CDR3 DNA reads TGCAGCGTTGACCGCCCCCCGGCGAACGAGCAGTACTTC. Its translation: CSVDRPPANEQYF.

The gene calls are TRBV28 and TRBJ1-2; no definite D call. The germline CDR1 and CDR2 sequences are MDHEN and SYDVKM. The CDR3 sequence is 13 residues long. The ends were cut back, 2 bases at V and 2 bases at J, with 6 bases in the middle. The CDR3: CASSLPPNYGYTF. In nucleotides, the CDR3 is TGTGCCAGCAGTTTACCACCGAACTATGGCTACACCTTC.

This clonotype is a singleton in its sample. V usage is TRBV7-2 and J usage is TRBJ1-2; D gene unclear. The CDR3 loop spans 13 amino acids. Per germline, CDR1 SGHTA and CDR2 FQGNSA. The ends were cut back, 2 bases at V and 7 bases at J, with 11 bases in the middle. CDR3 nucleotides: TGTGCCAGCAGCTTATACCTGCATGGTGGCTACACCTTC. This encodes CASSLYLHGGYTF.

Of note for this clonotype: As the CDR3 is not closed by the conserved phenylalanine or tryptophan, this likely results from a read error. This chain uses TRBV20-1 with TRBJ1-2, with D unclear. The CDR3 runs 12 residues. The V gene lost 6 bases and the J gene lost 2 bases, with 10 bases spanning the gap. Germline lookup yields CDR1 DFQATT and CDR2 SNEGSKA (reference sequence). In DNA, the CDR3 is TGCAGTGCCACAGACGGAAACTATGGCTACACCTTA. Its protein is CSATDGNYGYTL.

The CDR3 sequence: CAISESAQGADTQYF. The CDR3 nucleotides read TGTGCCATCAGTGAGTCGGCCCAGGGAGCAGATACGCAGTATTTT. The chain joins TRBV10-3 to TRBJ2-3; D may match TRBD1 or TRBD2 (5 bases each). Per germline, CDR1 ENHRY and CDR2 SYGVKD. With 0 bases removed from V and 4 bases from J, the gap between germline ends came to 11 bases. The CDR3 runs 15 residues.

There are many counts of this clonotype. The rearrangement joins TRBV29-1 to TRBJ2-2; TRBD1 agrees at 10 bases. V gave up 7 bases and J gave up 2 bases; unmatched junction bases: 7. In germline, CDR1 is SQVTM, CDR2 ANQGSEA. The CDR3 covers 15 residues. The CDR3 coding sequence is TGCAGCGCAAGACAGGGGGCCATTAACACCGGGGAGCTGTTTTTT. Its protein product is CSARQGAINTGELFF.

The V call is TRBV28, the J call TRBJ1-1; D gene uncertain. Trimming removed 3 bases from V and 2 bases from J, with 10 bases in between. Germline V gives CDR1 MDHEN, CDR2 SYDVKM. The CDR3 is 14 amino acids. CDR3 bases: TGTGCCAGCAGTTTCAAAGGCGGCAACACTGAAGCTTTCTTT. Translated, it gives CASSFKGGNTEAFF.